Following are 23 T cell receptor beta chains from one sample sequenced in a study of CXCR3-negative and CXCR3-positive naive CD8 T cells. TRB cDNA was prepared as libraries by UMI-labeled 5' RACE. TCRdb reprocessed the 5' RACE reads and reports one entry per CDR3 protein, with no DNA. This repertoire includes some 6,100 distinct CDR3 sequences. Sequenced: naive CXCR3- CD8+ T cells from blood. Stated subset: CD45RO-CCR7+CD27+CD95- naive CD8+ T cells lacking CXCR3 (TNR3-). The source is a human donor in good health. Some clones in this sample may be carry-over from other donors' samples.

The V and J genes are TRBV15 and TRBJ2-1; no DNA is available, so the TRBD2 call from TCRdb remains unchecked. The CDR3 is 19 residues long. Germline V gene data show CDR1 as LNHNV and CDR2 as YYDKDF (reference sequence). CDR3 in amino acids: CATSGGGAGVPGSYNEQFF.

This clonotype is classed as medium-sized by frequency. This chain uses TRBV20-1 with TRBJ1-1. Germline V CDR1 and CDR2: DFQATT, SNEGSKA (reference sequence). CDR3 length equals 14 residues. This CDR3 is CSARDPQSGTEAFF.

The chain links TRBV5-1 to TRBJ1-2; TCRdb lists TRBD1, though no DNA is available to test this call. CDR3 length: 13 residues. Germline V CDR1 and CDR2: SGHRS, YFSETQ. CDR3 sequence: CASSLGQVDGYTF.

Considering frequency, this clonotype is medium-sized. The chain links TRBV19 to TRBJ2-7; no DNA is available, so the TRBD2 call from TCRdb remains unchecked. The germline CDR1 and CDR2 sequences are LNHDA and SQIVND (reference sequence). The CDR3 sequence is 15 residues long. CDR3 protein: CASSIGASGSYEQYF. Variable domain in full (rest from reference TRBV19 and TRBJ2-7): DGGITQSPKYLFRKEGQNVTLSCEQNLNHDAMYWYRQDPGQGLRLIYYSQIVNDFQKGDIAEGYSVSREKKESFPLTVTSAQKNPTAFYLCASSIGASGSYEQYFGPGTRLTVT.

This clonotype registers medium-sized (0.01 to 0.1%) by frequency. The chain has TRBV11-1 and TRBJ1-1; TCRdb selects TRBD1, and the lack of DNA leaves this call unchecked. CDR3 length: 13 amino acids. Germline lookup yields CDR1 SGHAT and CDR2 FQDESV (reference sequence). The CDR3 region is CASSRQGDTEAFF.

By frequency, this clonotype is medium-sized. This chain's CDR3 is CASSLRIVGQGQNEQFF. This rearrangement joins TRBV4-1 to TRBJ2-1; TCRdb picks TRBD1, but there is no DNA to check that call. The germline gives CDR1 MGHRA, CDR2 YSYEKL. The CDR3 is made up of 17 amino acids.

In terms of frequency, this clonotype is medium-sized. The chain joins TRBV27 to TRBJ2-1; without DNA, the TCRdb call of TRBD2 cannot be checked. Germline loops: CDR1 MNHEY, CDR2 SMNVEV (reference sequence). The length of the CDR3 is 15 residues. CDR3 amino acids: CASSPLAGGRDEQFF.

The chain carries TRBV29-1 and TRBJ1-1. In germline, CDR1 is SQVTM, CDR2 ANQGSEA. This CDR3 region has 12 residues. The CDR3 region is CSVEGGRYEAFF.

Judged by frequency, this clonotype is medium-sized. The chain carries TRBV6-1 and TRBJ1-1; TCRdb lists TRBD1, though no DNA is available to test this call. This CDR3 region has 15 residues. CDR1 and CDR2 from the germline V gene are MNHNS and SASEGT. The CDR3 loop is CASSEWGRPSPEAFF.

This CDR3 reads CASSLTSGRPDTQYF. The chain links TRBV7-8 to TRBJ2-3; the TCRdb D gene call, TRBD2, has no DNA to confirm it. The CDR3 length is 15 residues. Per the germline V gene, CDR1 is SGHVS and CDR2 is FQNEAQ.

This clonotype is called medium-sized based on its frequency. The V and J genes are TRBV11-2 and TRBJ2-7; TCRdb's assignment of TRBD1 cannot be checked, as there is no DNA. CDR3 size: 16 residues. Germline V lookup: CDR1 SGHAT, CDR2 FQNNGV. CDR3 sequence: CASSLTPGTGENEQYF.

The chain recombines TRBV29-1 with TRBJ2-1; TCRdb calls TRBD1, which cannot be checked without DNA. CDR1 is SQVTM, CDR2 ANQGSEA, per germline. CDR3 size: 13 residues. CDR3: CSVGSGTGGEQFF.

V usage is TRBV2 and J usage is TRBJ2-1; TCRdb proposes TRBD2, but this gene call is untestable without DNA. There are 13 residues in the CDR3. Germline V gives CDR1 SNHLY, CDR2 FYNNEI. CDR3 sequence: CASRAAGGPAQFF. The full variable domain, with the rest looked up from reference TRBV2 and TRBJ2-1, is EPEVTQTPSHQVTQMGQEVILRCVPISNHLYFYWYRQILGQKVEFLVSFYNNEISEKSEIFDDQFSVERPDGSNFTLKIRSTKLEDSAMYFCASRAAGGPAQFFGPGTRLTVL.

V usage is TRBV7-9 and J usage is TRBJ2-7; the TCRdb call, TRBD1, lacks DNA for checking. This CDR3 region has 15 residues. Germline V gene lookup returns CDR1 SEHNR and CDR2 FQNEAQ (reference sequence). The CDR3 is CASSPPETGSIEQYF.

This chain joins TRBV20-1 and TRBJ2-3. Per the germline V gene, CDR1 is DFQATT and CDR2 is SNEGSKA (reference sequence). The CDR3 is 16 amino acids. This chain's CDR3 is CSARDRQSPFTDTQYF.

According to its frequency, this clonotype is medium-sized. The chain uses TRBV20-1 and TRBJ2-1; there is no DNA to check the TCRdb D call of TRBD2. CDR1 DFQATT and CDR2 SNEGSKA come from the germline V gene (reference sequence). This CDR3 spans 14 amino acids. This CDR3 is CSATGTRGRNEQFF.

This clonotype is classed as medium-sized by frequency. The rearrangement links TRBV27 to TRBJ2-2; TCRdb lists TRBD1, though no DNA is available to test this call. The V gene's germline CDR1 is MNHEY and CDR2 SMNVEV (reference sequence). This CDR3 is 12 amino acids long. CDR3 sequence reads: CASSPRGGELFF.

Frequency places this clonotype as medium-sized. This chain connects TRBV6-6 to TRBJ2-2; TCRdb returns TRBD1, unconfirmable since there is no DNA. Germline V lookup: CDR1 MNHNY, CDR2 SVGAGI (reference sequence). The length of the CDR3 is 13 residues. The CDR3 spells CASSYGSGGELFF.

The chain employs TRBV14 and TRBJ1-2. There are 13 residues in the CDR3. Germline CDR1 is SGHDN and CDR2 is FVKESK. CDR3: CASSRTLNYGYTF.

J is TRBJ1-3 and V is TRBV7-2; TCRdb names TRBD1, which stays unverified in the absence of DNA. In germline, CDR1 is SGHTA, CDR2 FQGNSA. The CDR3 contains 17 residues. CDR3 residues: CASSLSYFGTAGNTIYF.

Frequency places this clonotype as medium-sized. The rearrangement uses TRBV20-1 and TRBJ1-6. Germline assignment: CDR1 DFQATT and CDR2 SNEGSKA (reference sequence). The length of the CDR3 is 16 residues. The CDR3: CSARDEEGRYNSPLHF.

The CDR3 sequence: CASSRGVDTNQPQHF. J is TRBJ1-5 and V is TRBV4-2; checking the TCRdb D call of TRBD1 is not possible without DNA. This CDR3 region has 15 residues. The germline CDR1 and CDR2 sequences are LGHNA and YNFKEQ.

The chain uses TRBV21-1 and TRBJ2-2; absent DNA, TCRdb's TRBD1 call cannot be checked. TRBV21-1 is a pseudogene locus. The CDR3 runs 18 residues. This CDR3 is CASRGAGNLPEHPGELFF.